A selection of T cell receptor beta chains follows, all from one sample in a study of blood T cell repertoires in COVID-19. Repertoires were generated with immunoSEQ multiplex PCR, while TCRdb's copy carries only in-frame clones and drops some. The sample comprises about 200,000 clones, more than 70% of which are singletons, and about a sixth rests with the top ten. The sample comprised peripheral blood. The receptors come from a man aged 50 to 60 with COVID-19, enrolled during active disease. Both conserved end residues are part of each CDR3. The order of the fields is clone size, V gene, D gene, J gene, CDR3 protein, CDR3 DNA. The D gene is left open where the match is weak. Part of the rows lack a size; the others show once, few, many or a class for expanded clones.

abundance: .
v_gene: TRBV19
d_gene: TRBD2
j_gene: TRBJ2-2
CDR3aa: CASSQSGGGVAGELFF
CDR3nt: TGTGCCAGTAGTCAAAGCGGGGGTGGGGTCGCCGGGGAGCTGTTTTTT

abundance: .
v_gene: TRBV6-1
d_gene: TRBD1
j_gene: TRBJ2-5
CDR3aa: CASSEALQGAETQYF
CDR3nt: TGTGCCAGCAGTGAAGCGCTACAGGGGGCAGAGACCCAGTACTTC

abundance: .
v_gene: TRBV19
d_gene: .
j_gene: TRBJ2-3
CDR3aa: CASSIKRRASTDTQYF
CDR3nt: TGTGCCAGTAGTATCAAGCGGAGGGCCTCGACAGATACGCAGTATTTT

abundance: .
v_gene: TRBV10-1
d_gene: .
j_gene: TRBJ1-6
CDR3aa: CASLDRGLFYSPLHF
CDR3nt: TGCGCCAGCCTAGACCGGGGGTTGTTTTATTCACCCCTCCACTTT

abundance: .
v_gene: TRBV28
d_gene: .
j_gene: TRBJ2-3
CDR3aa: CASSPLGGTDTQYF
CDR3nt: TGTGCCAGCAGCCCGTTGGGGGGTACAGATACGCAGTATTTT

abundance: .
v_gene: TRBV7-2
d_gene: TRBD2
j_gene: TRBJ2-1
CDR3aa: CASSFEAGVYNEQFF
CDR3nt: TGTGCCAGCAGCTTTGAAGCGGGGGTGTACAATGAGCAGTTCTTC

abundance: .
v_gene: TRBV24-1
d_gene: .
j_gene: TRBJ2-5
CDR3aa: CATRGGGETQYF
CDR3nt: TGTGCCACCCGGGGAGGGGGAGAGACCCAGTACTTC

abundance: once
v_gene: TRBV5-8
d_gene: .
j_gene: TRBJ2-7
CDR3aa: CASSLYSGTPIYEQYF
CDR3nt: TGTGCCAGCAGCTTGTATTCCGGGACACCCATCTACGAGCAGTACTTC

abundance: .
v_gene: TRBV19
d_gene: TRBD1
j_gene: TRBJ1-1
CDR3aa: CASRDRGGVNTEAFF
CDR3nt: TGTGCCAGCCGGGACAGGGGAGGGGTGAACACTGAAGCTTTCTTT

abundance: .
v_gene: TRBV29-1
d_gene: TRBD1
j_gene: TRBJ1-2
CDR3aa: CSVEVGTPAGTANYGYTF
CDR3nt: TGCAGCGTTGAAGTAGGAACGCCCGCCGGGACAGCAAACTATGGCTACACCTTC

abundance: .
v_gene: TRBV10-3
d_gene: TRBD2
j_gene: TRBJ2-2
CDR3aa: CAIKSDTITSGAPHGTGELFF
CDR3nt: TGTGCCATCAAGTCGGACACAATAACTAGCGGGGCCCCCCACGGCACCGGGGAGCTGTTTTTT

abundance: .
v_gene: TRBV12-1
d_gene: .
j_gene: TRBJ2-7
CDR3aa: CASSLSPRREQYF
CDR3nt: TGTGCCAGCAGCTTGAGCCCCCGGCGGGAGCAGTACTTC

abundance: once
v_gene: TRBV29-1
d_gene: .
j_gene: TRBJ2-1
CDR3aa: CSVVVGLQNYNEQFF
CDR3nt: TGCAGCGTTGTAGTAGGACTGCAAAACTACAATGAGCAGTTCTTC

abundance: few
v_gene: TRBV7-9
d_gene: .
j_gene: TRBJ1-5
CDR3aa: CASTNLYNQPQHF
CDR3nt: TGTGCCAGCACCAATCTGTATAATCAGCCCCAGCATTTT

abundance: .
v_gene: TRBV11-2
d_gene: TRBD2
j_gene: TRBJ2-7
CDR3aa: CASSGGAGLAGGGEQYF
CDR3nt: TGTGCCAGCAGCGGGGGCGCGGGACTAGCGGGAGGGGGAGAGCAGTACTTC

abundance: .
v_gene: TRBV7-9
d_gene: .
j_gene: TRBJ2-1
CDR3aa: CASSQGLGPYNEQFF
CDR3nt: TGTGCCAGCAGCCAGGGACTGGGGCCCTACAATGAGCAGTTCTTC

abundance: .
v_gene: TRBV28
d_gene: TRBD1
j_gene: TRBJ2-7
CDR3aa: CASNLSGTGMDEQYF
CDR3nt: TGTGCCAGCAACCTCTCCGGGACAGGGATGGACGAGCAGTACTTC

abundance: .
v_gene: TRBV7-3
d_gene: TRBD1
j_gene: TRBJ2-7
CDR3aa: CASSAPDRGWEQYF
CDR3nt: TGTGCCAGCAGCGCCCCGGACAGGGGCTGGGAGCAGTACTTC

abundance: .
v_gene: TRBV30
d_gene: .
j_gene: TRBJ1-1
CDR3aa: CAWSVPRGLMNTEAFF
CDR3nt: TGTGCCTGGAGTGTACCCAGGGGCCTGATGAACACTGAAGCTTTCTTT

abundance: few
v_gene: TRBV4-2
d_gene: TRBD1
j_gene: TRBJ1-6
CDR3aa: CASSQMEGAGSPLHF
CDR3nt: TGTGCCAGCAGCCAAATGGAGGGGGCTGGATCACCCCTCCACTTT

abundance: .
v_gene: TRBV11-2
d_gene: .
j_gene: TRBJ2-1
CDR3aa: CASSPTVIAYNEQFF
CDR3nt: TGTGCCAGCAGCCCTACTGTGATTGCCTACAATGAGCAGTTCTTC

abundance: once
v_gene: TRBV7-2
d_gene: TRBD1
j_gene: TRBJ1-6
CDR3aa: CASSLVPPGGNSPLHF
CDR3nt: TGTGCCAGCAGCTTAGTCCCCCCAGGGGGAAATTCACCCCTCCACTTT

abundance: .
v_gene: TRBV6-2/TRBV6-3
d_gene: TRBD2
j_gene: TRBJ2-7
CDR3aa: CASSFGRLAGAYEQYF
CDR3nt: TGTGCCAGCAGTTTCGGAAGACTAGCGGGCGCCTACGAGCAGTACTTC

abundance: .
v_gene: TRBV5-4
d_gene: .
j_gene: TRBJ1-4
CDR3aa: CASSHRDSDEKLFF
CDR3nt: TGTGCCAGCAGCCACCGGGACTCGGATGAAAAACTGTTTTTT

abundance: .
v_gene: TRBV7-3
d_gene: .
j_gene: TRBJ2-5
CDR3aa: CASSLNPMGQQETQYF
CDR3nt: TGTGCCAGCAGCTTAAACCCCATGGGGCAGCAAGAGACCCAGTACTTC

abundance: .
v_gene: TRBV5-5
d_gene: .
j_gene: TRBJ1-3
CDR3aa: CASSLDSVSGNTIYF
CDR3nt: TGTGCCAGCAGCTTGGACAGTGTCTCTGGAAACACCATATATTTT

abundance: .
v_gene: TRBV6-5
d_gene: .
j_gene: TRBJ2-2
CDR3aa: CASSSQDSTGELFF
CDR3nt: TGTGCCAGCAGTTCCCAGGACAGTACCGGGGAGCTGTTTTTT

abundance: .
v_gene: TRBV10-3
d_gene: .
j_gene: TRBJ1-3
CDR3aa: CAISESSLGASGNTIYF
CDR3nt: TGTGCCATCAGTGAGTCCTCCCTTGGGGCCAGTGGAAACACCATATATTTT

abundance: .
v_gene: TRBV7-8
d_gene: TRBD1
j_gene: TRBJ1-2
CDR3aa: CASSLGTGTNYGYTF
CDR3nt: TGTGCCAGCAGCTTAGGGACAGGAACAAACTATGGCTACACCTTC

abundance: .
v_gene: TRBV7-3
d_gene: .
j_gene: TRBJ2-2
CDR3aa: CASSSPEGSNTGELFF
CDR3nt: TGTGCCAGCAGCTCCCCGGAAGGGAGTAACACCGGGGAGCTGTTTTTT

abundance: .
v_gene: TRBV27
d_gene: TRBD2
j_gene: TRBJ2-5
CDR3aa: CASSRRVRGRQETQYF
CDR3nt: TGTGCCAGCAGCCGCCGGGTGCGCGGGAGGCAAGAGACCCAGTACTTC

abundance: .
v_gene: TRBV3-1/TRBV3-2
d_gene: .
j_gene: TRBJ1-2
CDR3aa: CASSQQGNGYTF
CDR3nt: TGTGCCAGCAGCCAACAGGGTAATGGCTACACCTTC

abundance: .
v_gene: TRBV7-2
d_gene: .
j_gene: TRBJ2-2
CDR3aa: CASSPPFAGELFF
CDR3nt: TGTGCCAGCAGCCCCCCTTTCGCCGGGGAGCTGTTTTTT

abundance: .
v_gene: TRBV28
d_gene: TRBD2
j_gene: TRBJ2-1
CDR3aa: CASSGTTVYNEQFF
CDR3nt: TGTGCCAGCAGTGGGACTACCGTATACAATGAGCAGTTCTTC

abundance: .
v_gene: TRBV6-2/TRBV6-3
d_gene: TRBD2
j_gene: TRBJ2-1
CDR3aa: CASSTALTSGGSYNEQFF
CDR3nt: TGTGCCAGCAGCACCGCCCTTACTAGCGGAGGGTCCTACAATGAGCAGTTCTTC

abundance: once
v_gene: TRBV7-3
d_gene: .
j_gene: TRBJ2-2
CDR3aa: CASSPLVGGGELFF
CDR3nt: TGTGCCAGCAGCCCACTAGTCGGGGGCGGGGAGCTGTTTTTT

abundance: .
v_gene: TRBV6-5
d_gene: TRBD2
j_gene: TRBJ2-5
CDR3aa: CASSGLAGGETQYF
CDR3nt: TGTGCCAGCAGCGGACTAGCGGGAGGAGAGACCCAGTACTTC

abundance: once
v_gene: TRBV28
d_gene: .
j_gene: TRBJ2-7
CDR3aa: CASTSAGAAYEQYF
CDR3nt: TGTGCCAGCACCTCGGCGGGGGCCGCCTACGAGCAGTACTTC

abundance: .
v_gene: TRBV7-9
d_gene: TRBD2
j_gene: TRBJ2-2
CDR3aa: CASSFAGTSGFQTGELFF
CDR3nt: TGTGCCAGCAGCTTCGCCGGGACTAGCGGGTTCCAAACCGGGGAGCTGTTTTTT

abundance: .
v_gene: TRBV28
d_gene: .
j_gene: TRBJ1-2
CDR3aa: CASSNTQGHYGYTF
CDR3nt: TGTGCCAGCAGTAACACACAGGGCCACTATGGCTACACCTTC

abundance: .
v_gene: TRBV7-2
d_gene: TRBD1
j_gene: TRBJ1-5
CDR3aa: CASSWTGELNQPQHF
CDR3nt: TGTGCCAGCAGCTGGACAGGGGAACTCAATCAGCCCCAGCATTTT